The sequence of this TCR beta chain was determined in a study of cytomegalovirus exposure and HLA in healthy donors. A note on this clone: Its target is unknown.

Study-wide points: Generally TCR sequences proved uncommon, though certain public TCRs appeared in numerous donors. A few of the chains that were CMV-associated were confirmed in vitro to be specific for CMV antigens. Both high specificity and high sensitivity reportedly marked the classifier's diagnosis of cytomegalovirus status. Investigators reported 150 to 200 TCR beta chains as tied to cytomegalovirus.

The germline V gene encodes CDR1 ENHRY and CDR2 SYGVKD. The V and J ends lost 4 bases and 3 bases, in that order; junction bases with no gene match: 2. The CDR3 has 15 amino acids. Sequencing was performed with immunoSEQ multiplex PCR; in TCRdb, only in-frame clones are kept and a portion is missing. Altogether approximately 270,000 clones are present, roughly 87% being singletons, with the ten largest covering around 12%. Source material: PBMCs. This clonotype was sampled from a man aged 18 to 30 in good health and CMV-seropositive. The chain is built from TRBV10-3 and TRBJ2-3, with 12 positions matching TRBD2. In nucleotides, the CDR3 is TGTGCCATCAGTGTGGGGACTAGCGGGACAGATACGCAGTATTTT. Encoded protein: CAISVGTSGTDTQYF.